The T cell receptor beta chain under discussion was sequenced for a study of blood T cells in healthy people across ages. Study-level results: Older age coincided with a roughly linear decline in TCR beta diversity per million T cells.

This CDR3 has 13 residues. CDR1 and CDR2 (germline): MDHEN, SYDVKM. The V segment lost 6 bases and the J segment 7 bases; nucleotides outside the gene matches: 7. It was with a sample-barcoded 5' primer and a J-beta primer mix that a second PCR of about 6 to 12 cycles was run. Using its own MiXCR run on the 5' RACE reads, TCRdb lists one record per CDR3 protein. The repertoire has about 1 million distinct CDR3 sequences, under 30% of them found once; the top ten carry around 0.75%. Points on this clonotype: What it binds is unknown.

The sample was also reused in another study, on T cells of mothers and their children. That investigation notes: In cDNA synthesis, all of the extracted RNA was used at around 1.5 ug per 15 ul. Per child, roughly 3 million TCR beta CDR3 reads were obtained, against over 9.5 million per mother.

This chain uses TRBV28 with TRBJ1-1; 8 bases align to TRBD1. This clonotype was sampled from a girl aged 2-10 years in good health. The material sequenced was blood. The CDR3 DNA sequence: TGTGCCAGCAGGCGACAGGGGCGCAATGAAGCTTTCTTT. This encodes CASRRQGRNEAFF. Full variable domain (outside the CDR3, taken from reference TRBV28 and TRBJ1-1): DVKVTQSSRYLVKRTGEKVFLECVQDMDHENMFWYRQDPGLGLRLIYFSYDVKMKEKGDIPEGYSVSREKKERFSLILESASTNQTSMYLCASRRQGRNEAFFGQGTRLTVV.